This T cell receptor (beta chain) was captured in a study of T cell responses to AZD1222 COVID-19 vaccine. Study details: Samples with a second dose at about 4 or about 12 weeks were pooled together.

Libraries were prepared by immunoSEQ multiplex PCR; TCRdb keeps only in-frame clonotypes and omits some of them. The table lists 60,000 to 85,000 clones, about 85% of them singletons. Regarding the study as a whole: Baseline testing showed seropositivity in only six AZD1222 recipients. Donors, mostly white British, included more females; clonal diversity was possibly underestimated. Vaccine-related CD4 TCRs covered spike, predominating at 160-218 and 743-854.

The table lists this clone with a few counts. Its specificity is not known. Trimming took 0 bases from V and 0 from J; bases not matched to a gene: 1. The germline gives CDR1 PRHDT, CDR2 FYEKMQ (reference sequence). The CDR3 totals 16 residues. V usage is TRBV13 and J usage is TRBJ2-2; 7 bases agree with TRBD2. The TCR sequence derives from an adult in good health. The specimen was peripheral blood, collected on day 0 of AZD1222 vaccination. Here the CDR3 reads CASSLGLAANTGELFF. In nucleotides, the CDR3 is TGTGCCAGCAGCTTAGGGCTAGCGGCGAACACCGGGGAGCTGTTTTTT.